This record concerns one T cell receptor (beta chain) sequence. Its antigen is undetermined. The data derive from a study of T-cell memory formation after mild COVID-19. Study as a whole: Among the donors, TCR clusters were largely specific to each donor. Study conclusions and caveats: SARS-CoV-2 specificity of second-wave clones peaking day 37 was unconfirmed. Certain responding clones were present in pre-infection memory, suggesting participation of cross-reactive memory. Clones shrinking from day 15 to 85 showed even CD4/CD8 mixes; later expanders tilted CD4+.

TCRdb independently ran MiXCR on the 5' RACE reads; one entry per CDR3 protein. The sample contains about 430,000 distinct CDR3 sequences, roughly 17% of which appear only once. The origin of this receptor is a young man who had mild COVID-19 (a few samples of this study predate the infection). Cell type and time point are not known. Sequencing input: PBMCs or a T cell subset sorted from them (not recorded which).

The CDR3 loop reads CASSILEGDYEQYV. The CDR3 DNA reads TGCGCCAGCAGCATCCTCGAGGGGGACTACGAGCAGTACGTC. This chain connects TRBV4-1 to TRBJ2-7, with D perhaps matching TRBD1 (6 bases). The CDR3 is 14 amino acids. Germline-derived CDR1 and CDR2 are MGHRA and YSYEKL. Trimming shortened V by 5 bases and J by 3 bases, and 14 bases separated the two germline ends.